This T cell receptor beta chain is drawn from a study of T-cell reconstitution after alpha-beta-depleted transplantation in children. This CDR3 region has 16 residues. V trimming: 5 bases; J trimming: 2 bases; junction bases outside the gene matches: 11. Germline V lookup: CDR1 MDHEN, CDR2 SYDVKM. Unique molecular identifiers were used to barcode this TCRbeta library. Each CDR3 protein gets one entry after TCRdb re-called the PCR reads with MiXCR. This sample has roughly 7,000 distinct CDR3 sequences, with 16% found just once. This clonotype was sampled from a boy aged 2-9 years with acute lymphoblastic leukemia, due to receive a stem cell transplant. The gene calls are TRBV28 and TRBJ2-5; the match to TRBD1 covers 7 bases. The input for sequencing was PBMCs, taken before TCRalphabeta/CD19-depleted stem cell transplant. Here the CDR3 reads CASSPDEDRTQETQYF. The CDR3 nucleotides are TGTGCCAGCAGTCCGGATGAGGACAGGACTCAAGAGACCCAGTACTTC.